This T cell receptor beta chain was recovered during a study of cytomegalovirus exposure and HLA in healthy donors. On the study more broadly: Genotyping showed roughly 77% of hundreds of donors falling in the Caucasian-associated ancestry cluster.

Primers: 60 Vbeta forward and 13 Jbeta reverse. Libraries were prepared by immunoSEQ multiplex PCR; TCRdb keeps only in-frame clonotypes and omits some of them. The listing records about 190,000 clones. The junction had 0 bases not matched to a gene; V was cut back by 4 bases and J by 4 bases. The germline gives CDR1 ENHRY, CDR2 SYGVKD. CDR3 length equals 12 residues. The clonotype originates from a man between 25 and 39 years old in good health and CMV-seronegative. The chain combines TRBV10-3 with TRBJ1-2, with 7 bases that match TRBD1. Sequenced material: PBMCs. CDR3: CAISGDSYGYTF. CDR3 DNA: TGTGCCATCAGTGGGGACAGCTATGGCTACACCTTC.